A single sample gave rise to the 26 T cell receptor beta chains below, sequenced in a study of blood T cell repertoires in COVID-19 (dated by TCRdb to 2018 to 2020). Receptor amplification or capture employed the immunoSEQ multiplex PCR assay. This immuneACCESS table, as held by TCRdb, lists in-frame sequences with V and J called but not all clones. Of the missing ones, under half trace to an unresolved V gene in checked studies; the others have no known cause. This sample holds about 68,000 clones; about nine tenths were observed only once. The ten largest clonotypes hold over 7.5% of the sample. The sample taken for sequencing was peripheral blood. The receptors shown here come from a man aged 30-40 years with acute or convalescent COVID-19.

The chain carries TRBV6-6 and TRBJ1-1, with D possibly being TRBD1 (5 bases). V gave up 6 bases and J gave up 3 bases, with 20 bases separating them. Germline V gives CDR1 MNHNY, CDR2 SVGAGI (reference sequence). This CDR3 contains 16 residues. Written as DNA, the CDR3 is TGTGCCAGCAGGGGGCGCCCCCTGTCCCGGGACACTGAAGCTTTCTTT. This codes for CASRGRPLSRDTEAFF.

The chain employs TRBV23-1 and TRBJ2-5; TRBD1 agrees at 8 bases. TRBV23-1 is an ORF, with its function uncertain. V gave up 8 bases and J gave up 5 bases; unmatched junction bases: 7. The CDR3 is made up of 13 amino acids. CDR3 in amino acids: CASRRTGNETQYF. The CDR3 nucleotides are TGCGCCAGCCGCAGGACAGGGAATGAGACCCAGTACTTC.

The chain has TRBV6-2 or TRBV6-3 and TRBJ2-7; D might be TRBD2 (5 bases). The ends were cut back, 5 bases at V and 0 bases at J, with 11 bases in the middle. Germline V gene data show CDR1 as MNHEY and CDR2 as SVGEGT. This CDR3 has 14 residues. In DNA, the CDR3 is TGTGCCAGCAGTGACTACCGGAGCTCCTACGAGCAGTACTTC. Protein product: CASSDYRSSYEQYF.

This sequence joins TRBV19 and TRBJ2-2; D is perhaps TRBD1 (5 bases). Germline CDR1 and CDR2: LNHDA and SQIVND (reference sequence). Trimming left V 4 bases short and J 1 base short, with 7 bases between. This CDR3 has 14 residues. The CDR3 DNA sequence: TGTGCCAGTAGTACCCAGGGGAACACCGGGGAGCTGTTTTTT. Residues: CASSTQGNTGELFF.

This rearrangement joins TRBV18 to TRBJ2-7; TRBD1 matches 9 bases. This CDR3 region has 14 residues. With V trimmed by 4 bases and J by 4 bases, 5 bases remained unmatched. Germline CDR1 and CDR2: KGHSH and LQKENI. The CDR3 DNA sequence: TGTGCCAGCTCACAGGGACAGGGCCCATACGAGCAGTACTTC. This gives the protein CASSQGQGPYEQYF.

The chain employs TRBV9 and TRBJ2-3; 7 nucleotides line up with TRBD2. Trimming cost V 4 bases and J 1 base; bases outside gene matches: 6. The CDR3 loop spans 15 amino acids. Germline V lookup: CDR1 SGDLS, CDR2 YYNGEE. CDR3 nucleotide sequence: TGTGCCAGCAGCATGGCGGGAGCCCGCACAGATACGCAGTATTTT. It specifies CASSMAGARTDTQYF.

The V call is TRBV7-9, the J call TRBJ2-2; the match to TRBD2 covers 9 bases. The CDR3 covers 19 residues. The germline V gene has CDR1 SEHNR and CDR2 FQNEAQ (reference sequence). V trimming: 1 base; J trimming: 3 bases; junction bases outside the gene matches: 12. Written as DNA, the CDR3 is TGTGCCAGCAGCTTAGTTAGTAGGCTGACTAGCGGTTACACCGGGGAGCTGTTTTTT. Translation gives CASSLVSRLTSGYTGELFF.

The rearrangement joins TRBV7-3 to TRBJ2-1, with unresolved D. Germline loops: CDR1 SGHTA, CDR2 FQGTGA. Trimming left V 2 bases short and J 4 bases short, with 6 bases between. The CDR3 spans 13 residues. This CDR3 reads CASSLYQYNEQFF. The CDR3 coding sequence is TGTGCCAGCAGCTTATACCAGTACAATGAGCAGTTCTTC.

The chain uses TRBV5-4 and TRBJ2-3; 7 bases are shared with TRBD2. CDR3 size: 14 residues. V shed 2 bases, J shed 6 bases, and the junction held 6 bases outside the gene matches. CDR1 is SGHNT and CDR2 is YYREEE in the germline V gene (reference sequence). For the CDR3, the DNA is TGTGCCAGCAGCTTCGGGACTATGAGGGATACGCAGTATTTT. Translated, it gives CASSFGTMRDTQYF.

The chain recombines TRBV10-3 with TRBJ1-6, with 10 bases aligning to TRBD1. After removal of 2 bases from V and 4 bases from J, the junction contained 2 bases not matched to a gene. Germline V gene sequence: CDR1 ENHRY, CDR2 SYGVKD. The CDR3 spans 16 residues. CDR3 protein: CAISETGQGYNSPLHF. CDR3 bases: TGTGCCATCAGTGAGACGGGACAGGGGTATAATTCACCCCTCCACTTT.

The chain recombines TRBV2 with TRBJ2-7; TRBD1 matches 9 bases. CDR3 size: 15 residues. The germline V gene has CDR1 SNHLY and CDR2 FYNNEI. Germline trimming cut 7 bases from V and 5 bases from J; bases unmatched to any gene: 12. DNA of the CDR3: TGTGCCAGCATTTCCGGGACAGGGAATCGTCACGAGCAGTACTTC. Translating it yields CASISGTGNRHEQYF.

V gene TRBV6-5 combines with J gene TRBJ2-5; 7 bases fit TRBD2. CDR3 size: 14 residues. The V and J ends lost 9 bases and 4 bases, in that order; junction bases with no gene match: 11. Germline CDR1 and CDR2: MNHEY and SVGAGI. DNA of the CDR3: TGTGCCAGTGGGGGGAGGGCCGGCCGAGAGACCCAGTACTTC. Translating it yields CASGGRAGRETQYF.

The CDR3 loop reads CASSPLREINEQYF. The CDR3 DNA is TGTGCCAGTAGCCCCCTGCGGGAGATCAACGAGCAGTACTTC. The J gene is TRBJ2-7, the V gene TRBV19, with 7 bases lining up with TRBD2. Losses at the gene ends were 6 bases for V and 5 bases for J; bases not matched to a gene: 10. The CDR3 runs 14 residues. The germline V gene encodes CDR1 LNHDA and CDR2 SQIVND (reference sequence).

The chain joins TRBV7-2 to TRBJ1-1, with 8 bases fitting TRBD1. The junction had 5 bases not matched to a gene; V was cut back by 4 bases and J by 4 bases. The CDR3 contains 14 residues. The germline CDR1 and CDR2 sequences are SGHTA and FQGNSA. CDR3 coding DNA: TGTGCCAGCAGCTCCCTCAGGGGGCGCACTGAAGCTTTCTTT. Its protein is CASSSLRGRTEAFF. Based on the CDR3 plus reference TRBV7-2 and TRBJ1-1, the full variable domain is GAGVSQSPSNKVTEKGKDVELRCDPISGHTALYWYRQSLGQGLEFLIYFQGNSAPDKSGLPSDRFSAERTGGSVSTLTIQRTQQEDSAVYLCASSSLRGRTEAFFGQGTRLTVV.

V is TRBV28 and J is TRBJ2-2; maybe TRBD2 (6 bases). CDR1 and CDR2 (germline): MDHEN, SYDVKM. Trimming removed 3 bases at V and 1 base at J, with 6 bases between. The CDR3 has 14 residues. The CDR3 nucleotides are TGTGCCAGCAGTTTTAGCGGGAACACCGGGGAGCTGTTTTTT. Protein product: CASSFSGNTGELFF.

The gene calls are TRBV25-1 and TRBJ2-7, with D perhaps TRBD1 (5 bases). The V end was cut by 8 bases, the J end by 0 bases, with 14 bases between. This CDR3 contains 14 residues. CDR1 MGHDK and CDR2 SYGVNS come from the germline V gene. CDR3 sequence reads: CASYFRQCSYEQYF. The CDR3 DNA reads as TGTGCCAGCTACTTTAGACAGTGCTCCTACGAGCAGTACTTC.

Comment on this clone: Relative to the germline gene, one junction end is altered; a read error may explain this. The chain joins TRBV19 to TRBJ2-2; the match to TRBD1 covers 8 bases. Germline CDR1 LNHDA, CDR2 SQIVND (reference sequence). The CDR3 totals 15 residues. The CDR3 bases are TGTGCCAGTAGTATAGGGACAGGGAACGCCGGGGAGCTGTTTTTT. Amino acid sequence: CASSIGTGNAGELFF.

The chain carries TRBV2 and TRBJ1-5; no definite D call. From germline, CDR1 is SNHLY and CDR2 FYNNEI. The length of the CDR3 is 11 residues. Trimming took 7 bases from V and 7 from J, leaving 8 bases between them. The chain's CDR3 is CASKLGQPQHF. The CDR3 DNA reads as TGTGCCAGCAAGCTAGGACAGCCCCAGCATTTT.

The J gene is TRBJ2-1, the V gene TRBV7-9; 8 positions agree with TRBD2. Per germline, CDR1 SEHNR and CDR2 FQNEAQ (reference sequence). This CDR3 spans 15 amino acids. J gave up 9 bases and V 0 bases, and 7 bases lay outside the gene matches. The chain's CDR3 is CASSLAITSGSEQFF. CDR3 bases: TGTGCCAGCAGCTTAGCGATCACTAGCGGATCTGAGCAGTTCTTC.

The chain joins TRBV4-1 to TRBJ2-5, with D maybe TRBD2 (6 bases). The CDR3 is made up of 13 amino acids. Germline values: CDR1 MGHRA, CDR2 YSYEKL. The V end lost 1 base, the J end lost 4 bases, and 7 bases lay between the germline ends. The CDR3 protein is CASSQVRGETQYF. The CDR3 nucleotides are TGCGCCAGCAGCCAAGTGCGGGGAGAGACCCAGTACTTC.

The gene calls are TRBV11-2 and TRBJ2-1; TRBD2 might be the D (5 bases). The CDR3 has 16 amino acids. The germline V gene encodes CDR1 SGHAT and CDR2 FQNNGV. Trimming cost V 5 bases and J 5 bases, with 19 bases left between them. The CDR3 reads CASSGSLRLRDNEQFF. In DNA, the CDR3 is TGTGCCAGCAGCGGATCCTTGCGGTTGAGGGACAATGAGCAGTTCTTC.

V and J are TRBV9 and TRBJ2-3, with TRBD1 matching over 9 bases. Germline V gene data show CDR1 as SGDLS and CDR2 as YYNGEE. The CDR3 extends over 17 amino acids. Trimming removed 0 bases from V and 0 bases from J; junction bases left unmatched: 5. The CDR3 coding sequence is TGTGCCAGCAGCGTAGGTCTACAGGGGGCTAGCACAGATACGCAGTATTTT. This gives the protein CASSVGLQGASTDTQYF.

The rearrangement uses TRBV6-6 and TRBJ2-1, with 7 bases identical to TRBD1. There are 15 residues in the CDR3. In germline, CDR1 is MNHNY, CDR2 SVGAGI (reference sequence). With 6 bases clipped from V and 4 bases from J, the junction kept 9 bases outside the gene matches. CDR3 sequence reads: CASRPRDRSYNEQFF. CDR3 sequence (DNA): TGTGCCAGCAGACCACGGGACAGATCTTACAATGAGCAGTTCTTC.

The rearrangement uses TRBV27 and TRBJ2-7; perhaps TRBD1 as D (5 bases). The CDR3 has 15 residues. CDR1 and CDR2 (germline): MNHEY, SMNVEV (reference sequence). V was shortened by 0 bases and J by 0 bases, with 9 bases between the two germline ends. This chain's CDR3 is CASSLSLDNSYEQYF. As DNA, the CDR3 is TGTGCCAGCAGTTTATCCCTGGACAACTCCTACGAGCAGTACTTC.

As regards this clone: This sample includes further DNA sequences coding for the same CDR3. The CDR3 loop reads CASSTSTGELFF. The CDR3, as DNA: TGTGCCAGCAGCACAAGCACCGGGGAGCTGTTTTTT. V usage is TRBV12-3 or TRBV12-4 and J usage is TRBJ2-2; D gene unclear. The length of the CDR3 is 12 residues. V shed 6 bases and J shed 4 bases, with 6 bases lying between them.

The chain recombines TRBV28 with TRBJ2-7; 10 bases fit TRBD1. With V trimmed by 2 bases and J by 3 bases, 4 bases remained unmatched. The CDR3 spans 15 residues. Germline V lookup: CDR1 MDHEN, CDR2 SYDVKM. The CDR3 here is CASSLDRGLVYEQYF. Written as DNA, the CDR3 is TGTGCCAGCAGTTTAGACAGGGGGCTCGTCTACGAGCAGTACTTC.